This is a list of T cell receptor beta chains from one sample in a study of blood T cell repertoires in COVID-19. The table came from immunoSEQ multiplex PCR; TCRdb's copy has only in-frame clones and leaves some out. Of roughly 30,000 clones listed, more than 85% were seen once; the top ten hold approximately 0.78%. The specimen sequenced was peripheral blood. Receptors originate from a woman in her 70s with COVID-19, enrolled during active disease. Each CDR3 is given with its conserved first and last residue. The order of the fields is J gene, D gene, clone size, V gene, CDR3 protein, CDR3 DNA. A D gene is named only where the DNA matches it firmly. Expanded clones get a size class; other rows say once, few or many, or leave the size out.

TRBJ1-4 TRBD1 . TRBV7-6 CASSEGQGPTNEKLFF TGTGCCAGCAGCGAGGGACAGGGCCCAACTAATGAAAAACTGTTTTTT
TRBJ2-5 . . TRBV30 CAWSGGSEETQYF TGTGCCTGGAGTGGGGGCAGCGAGGAGACCCAGTACTTC
TRBJ1-5 TRBD1 once TRBV28 CASSKTGEGNQPQHF TGTGCCAGCAGTAAGACAGGGGAGGGCAATCAGCCCCAGCATTTT
TRBJ2-1 TRBD2 once TRBV6-6 CASSRRSTGTSAYNEQFF TGTGCCAGCAGCCGACGAAGTACCGGGACTAGTGCCTACAATGAGCAGTTCTTC
TRBJ1-1 . . TRBV19 CASMRNTEAFF TGTGCCAGTATGAGGAACACTGAAGCTTTCTTT
TRBJ1-6 . . TRBV7-2 CASSLESTARYLHF TGTGCCAGCAGCTTAGAAAGCACAGCCCGGTACCTCCACTTT
TRBJ2-3 TRBD2 . TRBV5-1 CASSLPTSGRVPDTQYF TGCGCCAGCAGCTTGCCGACTAGCGGGAGGGTTCCAGATACGCAGTATTTT
TRBJ1-5 . . TRBV6-2/TRBV6-3 CASSAYRELALGNQPQHF TGTGCCAGCAGTGCGTACAGGGAGCTGGCCCTCGGCAATCAGCCCCAGCATTTT
TRBJ2-7 TRBD2 . TRBV28 CASRNLAGSYEQYF TGTGCCAGCAGAAATCTAGCGGGATCCTACGAGCAGTACTTC
TRBJ2-3 TRBD1 . TRBV28 CASSSTVPGQGKGPTDTQYF TGTGCCAGCAGTTCCACTGTCCCGGGACAGGGGAAGGGTCCCACAGATACGCAGTATTTT
TRBJ1-1 . . TRBV6-2/TRBV6-3 CASSRNTEAFF TGTGCCAGCAGTCGGAACACTGAAGCTTTCTTT
TRBJ2-3 TRBD2 . TRBV7-9 CASRGASGRAAQYF TGTGCCAGCAGGGGTGCAAGCGGGAGGGCTGCGCAGTATTTT
TRBJ2-7 TRBD1 once TRBV5-4 CASSRTGIYEQYF TGTGCCAGCAGCCGGACAGGAATTTACGAGCAGTACTTC
TRBJ1-2 . once TRBV27 CASSSVGEGGYTF TGTGCCAGCAGTTCGGTAGGGGAGGGCGGCTACACCTTC
TRBJ1-4 . . TRBV28 CASSTRAATNEKLFF TGTGCCAGCTCAACCAGGGCCGCAACTAATGAAAAACTGTTTTTT
TRBJ1-5 . . TRBV15 CATRKAGDTSSPQHF TGTGCCACCAGAAAGGCAGGGGATACCTCTTCGCCCCAGCATTTT
TRBJ1-2 TRBD1 . TRBV7-9 CASSLEGTGVNYGYTF TGTGCCAGCAGCTTAGAAGGGACAGGGGTTAACTATGGCTACACCTTC
TRBJ2-3 . once TRBV30 CAWGRREDTQYF TGTGCCTGGGGCCGACGGGAAGATACGCAGTATTTT
TRBJ2-1 TRBD2 . TRBV5-4 CASSLPGLAGGPENEQFF TGTGCCAGCAGCTTACCGGGACTAGCGGGAGGGCCGGAGAATGAGCAGTTCTTC
TRBJ1-3 TRBD1 . TRBV18 CASSPPTGWGSGNTIYF TGTGCCAGCTCACCACCGACAGGGTGGGGCTCTGGAAACACCATATATTTT
TRBJ1-1 TRBD1 . TRBV4-1 CASSSPWDSNTEAFF TGCGCCAGCAGCTCCCCTTGGGACAGTAACACTGAAGCTTTCTTT
TRBJ2-7 . . TRBV18 CASSPIGNEQYF TGTGCCAGCTCACCCATCGGTAACGAGCAGTACTTC
TRBJ2-1 . . TRBV11-2 CASTLGGKWNEQFF TGTGCCAGCACCCTGGGGGGAAAATGGAATGAGCAGTTCTTC
TRBJ1-2 . . TRBV6-1 CASSESGRVEIGYTF TGTGCCAGCAGTGAATCTGGCAGGGTTGAAATTGGCTACACCTTC
TRBJ2-1 TRBD2 . TRBV6-2/TRBV6-3 CASSYSASGRARNEQFF TGTGCCAGCAGTTACTCAGCCAGCGGGAGGGCGAGGAATGAGCAGTTCTTC
TRBJ1-5 . once TRBV6-5 CASKPAGIPDQPQHF TGTGCCAGCAAACCAGCGGGGATCCCTGATCAGCCCCAGCATTTT
TRBJ1-1 TRBD1 . TRBV30 CAWRGQGNTEAFF TGTGCCTGGAGGGGACAGGGGAACACTGAAGCTTTCTTT
TRBJ2-7 . . TRBV2 CASSQKKGGWFYEQYF TGTGCCAGCAGTCAAAAAAAGGGGGGGTGGTTTTACGAGCAGTACTTC
TRBJ1-1 . once TRBV6-5 CASSYWGGDTEAFF TGTGCCAGCAGTTACTGGGGGGGCGACACTGAAGCTTTCTTT
TRBJ2-3 . . TRBV11-3 CASSQLTGVTDTQYF TGTGCCAGCAGTCAACTAACGGGAGTCACAGATACGCAGTATTTT
TRBJ1-2 . . TRBV7-8 CASSLAVDRRGYTF TGTGCCAGCAGCTTAGCGGTGGACAGACGAGGCTACACCTTC
TRBJ1-2 . . TRBV6-5 CASSYTTSGYGYTF TGTGCCAGCAGTTACACCACCTCGGGCTATGGCTACACCTTC
TRBJ1-3 . medium-sized TRBV19 CASSSSGDPGNTIYF TGTGCCAGTAGTTCCTCAGGGGATCCTGGAAACACCATATATTTT
TRBJ2-6 TRBD1 . TRBV28 CASNPLGGQGPSGANVLTF TGTGCCAGCAACCCCTTGGGGGGACAGGGACCCTCTGGGGCCAACGTCCTGACTTTC
TRBJ1-2 . once TRBV7-9 CASSLVGAGAGYTF TGTGCCAGCAGCTTAGTGGGTGCAGGGGCGGGCTACACCTTC
TRBJ2-1 TRBD2 few TRBV5-8 CASRPLAGGPHEQFF TGTGCCAGCAGGCCCCTTGCGGGAGGCCCCCATGAGCAGTTCTTC
TRBJ1-1 TRBD1 . TRBV10-3 CAIRTGDTEAFF TGTGCCATCAGGACAGGGGACACTGAAGCTTTCTTT
TRBJ2-1 TRBD2 . TRBV19 CASSSRTSVDEQFF TGTGCCAGTAGTAGTCGGACTAGCGTGGATGAGCAGTTCTTC
TRBJ2-1 TRBD1 . TRBV5-1 CASSRLTGTGVNEQFF TGCGCCAGCAGCCGGCTTACCGGGACAGGGGTAAATGAGCAGTTCTTC
TRBJ2-3 . . TRBV29-1 CSVDLQGSDTQYF TGCAGCGTTGATCTGCAGGGTTCAGATACGCAGTATTTT
TRBJ1-5 . . TRBV6-6 CASNGEYSNQPQHF TGTGCCAGCAACGGGGAGTATAGCAATCAGCCCCAGCATTTT
TRBJ1-1 TRBD1 once TRBV30 CAWSVQGGNHVEAFF TGTGCCTGGAGTGTACAAGGGGGCAATCATGTTGAAGCTTTCTTT
TRBJ2-1 . . TRBV6-2/TRBV6-3 CASSYVGRDNVQFF TGTGCCAGCAGTTACGTCGGTCGGGATAACGTCCAGTTCTTC
TRBJ2-2 . . TRBV21-1 CASSFGGPLLAGELFF TGTGCCAGCAGTTTTGGAGGGCCTCTTTTGGCCGGGGAGCTGTTTTTT
TRBJ1-6 . . TRBV27 CASSPGGGNSPLHF TGTGCCAGCAGTCCCGGGGGGGGTAATTCACCCCTCCACTTT
TRBJ2-7 TRBD2 . TRBV4-2 CASSQEIAGNYEQYF TGTGCCAGCAGCCAAGAGATAGCGGGGAACTACGAGCAGTACTTC
TRBJ1-3 TRBD1 . TRBV6-5 CASSYSRQGAGNTIYF TGTGCCAGCAGTTACTCGAGACAGGGTGCAGGAAACACCATATATTTT
TRBJ2-7 TRBD2 . TRBV27 CASQAWGAGGRYEQYF TGTGCCAGCCAAGCCTGGGGGGCGGGAGGCCGCTACGAGCAGTACTTC
TRBJ2-1 . . TRBV6-4 CASSIAPFSYNEQFF TGTGCCAGCAGCATAGCGCCTTTTTCCTACAATGAGCAGTTCTTC